Below are 21 T cell receptor beta chains sequenced from a single sample in a study of a mutant IDH1 vaccine in newly diagnosed glioma. Specified time point: baseline, week 1 (first vaccination visit). Treatment described: pre-vaccination baseline after standard-of-care therapy. The table came from immunoSEQ multiplex PCR; TCRdb's copy has only in-frame clones and leaves some out. Counted here are tens of thousands of clones, 83% occurring once; the ten biggest clones make up 7% to 8%. The input for sequencing was PBMCs, taken from a glioma patient treated with radiotherapy, temozolomide or both. The receptor source for this set is a woman aged 45 to 65 with glioma.

The genes are TRBV27 and TRBJ2-6; D call uncertain. From germline, CDR1 is MNHEY and CDR2 SMNVEV (reference sequence). The CDR3 loop spans 15 amino acids. Trimming stripped 6 bases from V and 4 bases from J, with 13 bases between. In nucleotides, the CDR3 is TGTGCCAGCAGCCCCCTCAAGTCCGGGGCCAACGTCCTGACTTTC. Translation: CASSPLKSGANVLTF.

The chain couples TRBV2 to TRBJ1-5; 7 bases are shared with TRBD1. With 7 bases clipped from V and 2 bases from J, the junction kept 8 bases outside the gene matches. The CDR3 consists of 15 residues. The germline CDR1 and CDR2 sequences are SNHLY and FYNNEI. The CDR3, as DNA: TGTGCCAGCACTTTCCGGACAGGCGGCAATCAGCCCCAGCATTTT. Encoded protein: CASTFRTGGNQPQHF.

CDR3 DNA sequence: TGCGCCAGCAGTTGGACCGGGGAGTACGAGCAGTACTTC. Its translation: CASSWTGEYEQYF. V and J are TRBV5-1 and TRBJ2-7, with D perhaps TRBD2 (5 bases). This CDR3 comprises 13 residues. CDR1 and CDR2 (germline): SGHRS, YFSETQ. V lost 5 bases to trimming and J lost 4 bases, with 13 bases between them.

V and J are TRBV7-7 and TRBJ2-1, with unresolved D. Germline assignment: CDR1 SSHAT and CDR2 FNYEAQ (reference sequence). This CDR3 region has 13 residues. The germline V and J ends were trimmed by 2 bases and 3 bases, with 5 bases remaining between them. Here the CDR3 reads CASSLTDYNEQFF. CDR3 coding DNA: TGTGCCAGCAGCTTAACGGACTACAATGAGCAGTTCTTC.

The V call is TRBV7-6, the J call TRBJ1-5; D is possibly TRBD1 (6 bases). Germline lookup yields CDR1 SGHVS and CDR2 FNYEAQ. The CDR3 loop spans 15 amino acids. V was pared by 1 base and J by 5 bases, with 12 bases between. The CDR3 bases are TGTGCCAGCAGCTTAGAGGCAGGGGTCTATCAGCCCCAGCATTTT. It specifies CASSLEAGVYQPQHF.

In DNA, the CDR3 is TGTGCCAGCAGCTTCGGACCAACAAGCTCCTACGAGCAGTACTTC. It encodes CASSFGPTSSYEQYF. The chain uses TRBV5-5 and TRBJ2-7; D ambiguous. The CDR3 is made up of 15 amino acids. Germline V gene lookup returns CDR1 SGHKS and CDR2 YYEKEE (reference sequence). Trimming stripped 2 bases from V and 0 bases from J, with 12 bases between.

There are a few counts of this clone. The sample carries other DNA sequences with the same CDR3. The chain employs TRBV9 and TRBJ1-1; no clear D gene. The CDR3 spans 13 residues. The ends were cut back, 0 bases at V and 4 bases at J, with 7 bases in the middle. CDR1 and CDR2 (germline): SGDLS, YYNGEE. The CDR3 region is CASSVGRATEAFF. For the CDR3, the DNA is TGTGCCAGCAGCGTAGGGAGGGCCACTGAAGCTTTCTTT.

This clone came up a few times. The chain recombines TRBV11-3 with TRBJ1-1; D unresolved. This CDR3 spans 12 amino acids. Deletions cut 10 bases from V and 1 base from J, with 10 bases between. Germline-derived CDR1 and CDR2 are SGHNT and YENEEA. The CDR3 DNA reads as TGTGCCATCCACGACGGGAACACTGAAGCTTTCTTT. Protein sequence: CAIHDGNTEAFF.

This clone occurred a few times. CDR3 DNA: TGTGCCAGTAGTATAGCGGAAAAACTGTTTTTT. Translation gives CASSIAEKLFF. J is TRBJ1-4 and V is TRBV19; no clear D. Trimming took off 1 base at V and 8 bases at J, with 2 bases between the two ends. CDR1 is LNHDA and CDR2 is SQIVND in the germline V gene (reference sequence). The CDR3 is made up of 11 amino acids.

The genes are TRBV5-5 and TRBJ1-2; 7 nucleotides align to TRBD1. J lost 0 bases, V lost 4 bases, and 3 bases had no gene match. CDR1 is SGHKS, CDR2 YYEKEE, per germline (reference sequence). The CDR3 is 14 residues long. CDR3 in amino acids: CASSQDRANYGYTF. The CDR3 coding sequence is TGTGCCAGCAGCCAAGACAGGGCTAACTATGGCTACACCTTC.

This clone was detected a few times. The genes are TRBV28 and TRBJ2-7; D remains unclear. Trimming pared 2 bases from V and 2 bases from J, leaving 4 bases between. This CDR3 spans 12 amino acids. Germline V lookup: CDR1 MDHEN, CDR2 SYDVKM. The CDR3 spells CASSLNPYEQYF. The CDR3 region has the DNA TGTGCCAGCAGTTTAAATCCCTACGAGCAGTACTTC. The entire variable domain, with the rest obtained from reference TRBV28 and TRBJ2-7, is as follows: DVKVTQSSRYLVKRTGEKVFLECVQDMDHENMFWYRQDPGLGLRLIYFSYDVKMKEKGDIPEGYSVSREKKERFSLILESASTNQTSMYLCASSLNPYEQYFGPGTRLTVT.

The chain has TRBV5-1 and TRBJ2-2; maybe TRBD1 (5 bases). The CDR3 sequence is 16 residues long. Trimming took off 3 bases at V and 1 base at J, with 13 bases between the two ends. Looked up from germline, CDR1 is SGHRS and CDR2 is YFSETQ. The CDR3 spells CASSSRQTLNTGELFF. As DNA, the CDR3 is TGCGCCAGCAGCTCCCGACAGACATTGAACACCGGGGAGCTGTTTTTT.

The chain couples TRBV19 to TRBJ2-7; 8 bases line up with TRBD2. In germline, CDR1 is LNHDA, CDR2 SQIVND (reference sequence). Trimming at V came to 4 bases and at J to 3 bases, leaving 2 bases not matched to a gene. CDR3 length: 13 amino acids. CDR3 bases: TGTGCCAGTAGTAGGGCGGGAGGCTACGAGCAGTACTTC. The encoded protein is CASSRAGGYEQYF.

This chain joins TRBV11-2 and TRBJ2-7; 10 nucleotides match TRBD1. CDR1 and CDR2 from the germline V gene are SGHAT and FQNNGV. V was pared by 5 bases and J by 4 bases, with 11 bases of the junction left unmatched. CDR3 length equals 16 residues. CDR3 loop: CASSPIMTGGGYEQYF. The CDR3 region has the DNA TGTGCCAGCAGCCCTATCATGACAGGGGGCGGTTACGAGCAGTACTTC.

The chain carries TRBV13 and TRBJ2-7; 8 bases fit TRBD2. Germline CDR1 PRHDT, CDR2 FYEKMQ (reference sequence). This CDR3 contains 15 residues. The V gene end was trimmed by 7 bases and the J gene end by 1 base; junction bases not matched to a gene: 9. CDR3 sequence: CASTDSGGRSYEQYF. Written as DNA, the CDR3 is TGTGCCAGCACCGACAGCGGGGGTCGTTCCTACGAGCAGTACTTC.

This clone was seen just once. This chain joins TRBV2 and TRBJ2-7; D is unclear. The germline CDR1 and CDR2 sequences are SNHLY and FYNNEI. This CDR3 has 11 amino acids. The V and J ends lost 5 bases and 4 bases respectively, with 6 bases between them. The CDR3 sequence is CASSYKYEQYF. The CDR3 region has the DNA TGTGCCAGCAGTTACAAGTACGAGCAGTACTTC.

This clone appeared a few times. The chain links TRBV7-8 to TRBJ1-1, with no clear D. Trimming took 3 bases from V and 1 from J, leaving 6 bases between them. CDR1 and CDR2 (germline): SGHVS, FQNEAQ. The CDR3 sequence is 13 residues long. This CDR3 reads CASSFTENTEAFF. The CDR3 DNA reads TGTGCCAGCAGCTTCACGGAGAACACTGAAGCTTTCTTT.

The V call is TRBV18, the J call TRBJ1-1, with unresolved D. CDR3 length: 13 residues. The germline V gene encodes CDR1 KGHSH and CDR2 LQKENI. Trimming removed 2 bases at V and 10 bases at J, with 14 bases between. The CDR3 reads CASSPSATMAAFF. CDR3 nucleotides: TGTGCCAGCTCACCATCGGCCACGATGGCAGCTTTCTTT.

The rearrangement joins TRBV19 to TRBJ1-1; 9 bases map to TRBD1. V trimming: 7 bases; J trimming: 1 base; junction bases outside the gene matches: 4. Germline V CDR1 and CDR2: LNHDA, SQIVND (reference sequence). This CDR3 region has 14 residues. The CDR3 DNA sequence: TGTGCCAGTATTCTACAGGGGGCGAACACTGAAGCTTTCTTT. Encoded protein: CASILQGANTEAFF.

A few counts support this clone. The chain joins TRBV19 to TRBJ1-2, with D perhaps matching TRBD1 (5 bases). The CDR3 is made up of 15 amino acids. CDR1 is LNHDA and CDR2 is SQIVND in the germline V gene (reference sequence). V was cut by 10 bases and J by 3 bases, with 21 bases left in between. CDR3 coding DNA: TGTGCCATCTCCCGGGGGGGACCGCGAGACTATGGCTACACCTTC. Protein: CAISRGGPRDYGYTF.

With regard to this clone: At one end the junction does not follow the germline gene, possibly because of a read error. This chain links TRBV19 with TRBJ1-2; D is ambiguous. The CDR3 runs to 11 residues. The germline V gene has CDR1 LNHDA and CDR2 SQIVND (reference sequence). CDR3 bases: TGTGCCAGTACTCCCCCCGGGGTTGTCCTATTC. The encoded protein is CASTPPGVVLF.